This T cell receptor (beta chain) was identified during a study of blood T cell repertoires in COVID-19. Overall study: Italy, Spain and the United States were the sources of the convalescent and acute COVID-19 samples. T cells, B-cell-depleted T cells, or PBMCs supplied cDNA or gDNA.

The V and J ends lost 5 bases and 3 bases, in that order; junction bases with no gene match: 1. This CDR3 is built from 12 residues. Germline-derived CDR1 and CDR2 are SNHLY and FYNNEI. The table came from immunoSEQ multiplex PCR; TCRdb's copy has only in-frame clones and leaves some out. Of about 180,000 clones in the sample, 81% were seen once. A Seattle source enrolled patients during active infection and followed them longitudinally. The sequence was collected from a woman older than 75 with COVID-19, enrolled during active disease. The chain links TRBV2 to TRBJ2-7, with 7 bases aligning to TRBD2. What was sequenced was peripheral blood. This CDR3 reads CASSSSGYEQYF. CDR3 DNA: TGTGCCAGCAGTTCTAGCGGCTACGAGCAGTACTTC. The whole variable domain, filled in from reference TRBV2 and TRBJ2-7, reads EPEVTQTPSHQVTQMGQEVILRCVPISNHLYFYWYRQILGQKVEFLVSFYNNEISEKSEIFDDQFSVERPDGSNFTLKIRSTKLEDSAMYFCASSSSGYEQYFGPGTRLTVT.